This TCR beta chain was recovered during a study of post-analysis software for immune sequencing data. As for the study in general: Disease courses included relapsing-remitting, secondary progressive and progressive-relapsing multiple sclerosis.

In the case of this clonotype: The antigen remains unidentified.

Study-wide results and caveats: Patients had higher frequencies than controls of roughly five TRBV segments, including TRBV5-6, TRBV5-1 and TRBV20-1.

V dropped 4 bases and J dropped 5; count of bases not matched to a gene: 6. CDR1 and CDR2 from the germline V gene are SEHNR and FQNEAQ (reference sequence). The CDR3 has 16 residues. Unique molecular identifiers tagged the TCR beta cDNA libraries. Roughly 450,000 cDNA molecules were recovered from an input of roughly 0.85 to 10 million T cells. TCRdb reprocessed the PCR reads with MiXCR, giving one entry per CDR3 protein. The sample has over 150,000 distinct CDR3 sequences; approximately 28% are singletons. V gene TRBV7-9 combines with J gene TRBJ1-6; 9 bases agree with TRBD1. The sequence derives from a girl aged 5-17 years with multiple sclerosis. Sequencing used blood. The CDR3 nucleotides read TGTGCCAGCAGCTCGGCTGACAGGGGGAATAATTCACCCCTCCACTTT. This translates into CASSSADRGNNSPLHF.